Listed here are 19 T cell receptor beta chains from one sample, sequenced in a study of tumor-infiltrating lymphocytes in primary liver carcinoma. The input was about 490 ng total RNA; TCR beta cDNA was made from it with a constant-region primer. What produced the TCR beta libraries was three nested multiplex PCR rounds using slightly modified ARM-PCR. Investigators reported that the first two PCR rounds, at approximately 11 cycles each, used TRBV1-TRBV30 forward primers with a C-beta reverse primer. TCRdb re-derived calls from the multiplex PCR reads in MiXCR, one entry per CDR3 protein. The sample shows about 320,000 distinct CDR3 sequences, roughly two thirds of them seen only once. Out of unsorted whole blood came the blood RNA, and germline DNA was extracted as well. The sample taken for sequencing was peripheral blood. The source of these receptors is a man aged 35-49 years with primary liver carcinoma and hepatitis B virus infection.

In regard to this clonotype: Being one base from a much bigger clone, this may be a read error. This rearrangement joins TRBV10-3 to TRBJ1-4; D is perhaps TRBD1 (5 bases). The CDR3 runs 13 residues. Trimming removed 7 bases from V and 5 bases from J, with 11 bases in between. Germline CDR1 is ENHRY and CDR2 is SYGVKD. The CDR3 DNA is TGTGCCATCAAGCCCGGGGCGAATGAAAAACTGTTTTTT. It encodes CAIKPGANEKLFF.

Concerning this clonotype itself: A much more abundant neighbour one base away suggests this may be a read error. Given the absence of the conserved phenylalanine or tryptophan at the CDR3 end, a read error is likely. The rearrangement uses TRBV6-5 and TRBJ2-7, with 14 bases identical to TRBD2. Trimming cost V 8 bases and J 6 bases; bases outside gene matches: 0. The CDR3 is 12 amino acids. CDR1 MNHEY and CDR2 SVGAGI come from the germline V gene. The CDR3 nucleotides are TGTGCCAGCGGACTAGCGGGAGGCGAGCAGTACCTC. This encodes CASGLAGGEQYL.

As to this clonotype: Given the absence of the conserved phenylalanine or tryptophan at the CDR3 end, a read error is likely. This chain links TRBV28 with TRBJ2-1; a possible D gene is TRBD2 (5 bases). The CDR3 consists of 12 residues. In germline, CDR1 is MDHEN, CDR2 SYDVKM. Trimming stripped 6 bases from V and 9 bases from J, with 12 bases between. The CDR3 DNA follows: TGTGCCAGCAGCATCGGGGATTTTGAGCAGTTCTTA. It codes for CASSIGDFEQFL.

A word on this clonotype: A read error is possible here, since a much larger clone lies one base away. The genes are TRBV12-3 or TRBV12-4 and TRBJ1-5, with a possible D match to TRBD1 (5 bases). The CDR3 sequence is 13 residues long. The V gene lost 6 bases and the J gene lost 5 bases, with 11 bases spanning the gap. The CDR3 is CASSLQQDQPQHF. The CDR3 DNA is TGTGCCAGCAGCCTTCAACAGGATCAGCCCCAGCATTTT.

Worth noting for this clonotype: One end of the junction does not line up with germline, which may come from a read error. J is TRBJ2-3 and V is TRBV5-8; tentatively, D is TRBD1 (5 bases). This CDR3 comprises 15 residues. The germline gives CDR1 SGHTS, CDR2 YDEGEE. The CDR3 region is CTSSLGQHSTDTQYF. The CDR3 DNA follows: TGTACCAGCAGCTTGGGGCAGCATAGCACAGATACGCAGTATTTT.

On this clonotype: With a much larger clone just one base away, this may be a read error. CDR3 in DNA: TGTGCCATCAGGGAGACAGGGGACGAGACCCAGTACTTC. Protein: CAIRETGDETQYF. V is TRBV6-2 or TRBV6-3 and J is TRBJ2-5; 8 nucleotides agree with TRBD1. This CDR3 comprises 13 residues. The V gene's germline CDR1 is MNHEY and CDR2 SVGEGT. The J segment lost 5 bases and the V segment lost 10 bases, leaving 9 bases of the junction unmatched.

About this clonotype itself: A much larger clonotype is one base distant, so this may be a read error. V gene TRBV29-1 combines with J gene TRBJ2-2; D is uncertain. The CDR3 sequence is 16 residues long. Trimming took 2 bases from V and 2 from J, leaving 15 bases between them. Looked up from germline, CDR1 is SQVTM and CDR2 is ANQGSEA. The CDR3 region has the DNA TGCAGCGTTGAACAAGGGCCAGTGATAAACACCGGGGAGCTGTTTTTT. Translating it yields CSVEQGPVINTGELFF.

With regard to this clonotype: A junction end diverges from the germline sequence, so it may reflect a read error. The rearrangement uses TRBV29-1 and TRBJ2-3; possible D gene TRBD1, 5 bases. Germline V lookup: CDR1 SQVTM, CDR2 ANQGSEA. There are 11 residues in the CDR3. CDR3 DNA sequence: TGCAGCGTCGACAGTGGAGATACGCGGTATTTT. It codes for CSVDSGDTRYF.

The chain is built from TRBV4-1 and TRBJ2-3; perhaps TRBD2 as D (5 bases). This CDR3 has 14 residues. Germline V gene lookup returns CDR1 MGHRA and CDR2 YSYEKL. V lost 0 bases to trimming and J lost 11 bases, with 15 bases between them. In DNA, the CDR3 is TGCGCCAGCAGCCAAGATCGAGTCGGGGATGTGCAGTATTTT. It translates to CASSQDRVGDVQYF.

The genes are TRBV2 and TRBJ2-1; TRBD2 is a possible D gene (5 bases). Trimming cost V 4 bases and J 8 bases, with 12 bases left between them. The germline CDR1 and CDR2 sequences are SNHLY and FYNNEI. This CDR3 region has 13 residues. CDR3 sequence (DNA): TGTGCCAGCAGTGTTTCGAGGGCGCATGAGCAGTTCTTC. Translation: CASSVSRAHEQFF.

The CDR3 spells CASSESGGGNQPQHF. The CDR3, as DNA: TGCGCCAGCAGTGAGTCGGGGGGGGGGAATCAGCCCCAGCATTTT. V is TRBV10-2 and J is TRBJ1-5; D perhaps matches TRBD1 (5 bases). Between the trimmed V and J ends, which lost 0 bases and 4 bases, there was a span of 10 bases. The CDR3 loop spans 15 amino acids. Germline V CDR1 and CDR2: WSHSY, SAAADI.

This chain joins TRBV2 and TRBJ2-3; D remains ambiguous. CDR3 length equals 15 residues. V lost 6 bases and J 6 bases, leaving 19 bases between the germline ends. Germline CDR1 and CDR2: SNHLY and FYNNEI. CDR3 coding DNA: TGTGCCAGCAGGGGATTAGTAAGGAGCGCGGATACGCAGTATTTT. It is translated as CASRGLVRSADTQYF. Using reference TRBV2 and TRBJ2-3 for the parts outside the CDR3, the full variable domain is EPEVTQTPSHQVTQMGQEVILRCVPISNHLYFYWYRQILGQKVEFLVSFYNNEISEKSEIFDDQFSVERPDGSNFTLKIRSTKLEDSAMYFCASRGLVRSADTQYFGPGTRLTVL.

Comments on this clonotype: Germline is not matched at one junction end, which may reflect a read error. The chain carries TRBV5-4 and TRBJ2-5; D remains unclear. The CDR3 spans 14 residues. Per germline, CDR1 SGHNT and CDR2 YYREEE (reference sequence). The DNA of the CDR3 is TGTGCCAGCGGCTTGTTCTCCTCCGGGGAGACCCAGTACTTC. Its protein product is CASGLFSSGETQYF.

There are many counts of this clonotype. The chain carries TRBV11-2 and TRBJ2-5, with 8 bases aligning to TRBD1. V was clipped by 2 bases and J by 5 bases; unmatched bases: 10. The CDR3 consists of 16 residues. The germline gives CDR1 SGHAT, CDR2 FQNNGV. The CDR3 sequence is CASSLSTQGARETQYF. CDR3 DNA sequence: TGTGCCAGCAGCTTAAGTACTCAGGGGGCGAGGGAGACCCAGTACTTC.

With regard to this clonotype: A much larger clone sits a single nucleotide away, making a read error possible. The chain links TRBV6-5 to TRBJ1-5, with D possibly TRBD1 on 5 matching bases. Germline-derived CDR1 and CDR2 are MNHEY and SVGAGI. The CDR3 spans 13 residues. The CDR3 region has the DNA TGTGCCACCAGTGACAGAAGCAATCAGCCCCAGCATTTT. Translated, it gives CATSDRSNQPQHF.

CDR3 DNA: TGTGCCAGCAGGCCCGTGGGGAGGGGGGACTACAATGAGCAGTTCTTC. It encodes CASRPVGRGDYNEQFF. This chain uses TRBV2 with TRBJ2-1; possibly TRBD2 for D (7 bases). This CDR3 spans 16 amino acids. V was clipped by 6 bases and J by 3 bases, with 18 bases between them. Germline V gene lookup returns CDR1 SNHLY and CDR2 FYNNEI.

Note on this clonotype: With a much larger clone just one base away, this may be a read error. This rearrangement joins TRBV4-2 to TRBJ2-5; no clear D gene. V was clipped by 3 bases and J by 6 bases, with 14 bases between them. Germline lookup yields CDR1 LGHNA and CDR2 YNFKEQ. The CDR3 spans 14 residues. The CDR3 region has the DNA TGTGCCAGCAGCCAGTGGCTGGTGGTGCAGACCCAGTACTTC. Its protein product is CASSQWLVVQTQYF.

The chain is built from TRBV28 and TRBJ2-6; no clear D gene. Trimming removed 3 bases at V and 4 bases at J, with 13 bases between. CDR1 MDHEN and CDR2 SYDVKM come from the germline V gene. The CDR3 covers 16 residues. The CDR3 DNA follows: TGTGCCAGCAGTTTTGCGACGGCTCCCGGGGCCAACGTCCTGACTTTC. Translation gives CASSFATAPGANVLTF.

In the case of this clonotype: The junction departs from germline at one end; a sequencing error may be responsible. The V and J genes are TRBV4-2 and TRBJ2-2; D is perhaps TRBD2 (5 bases). The CDR3 loop spans 18 amino acids. CDR1 LGHNA and CDR2 YNFKEQ come from the germline V gene. As DNA, the CDR3 is TGTGCCAGCATCCAAGCCTTCTCCTCTCCGTCGAACACCGGGGAGCTGTTATTT. This translates into CASIQAFSSPSNTGELLF.